This TCR beta chain comes out of a study of T cell repertoires in cytomegalovirus infection. Across the whole study: Indicated by public TCR beta signatures were CMV infection and matching HLA type. Study results and limitations: Dominating the ex vivo response were TCR beta clonotypes that were CMV-specific and HLA-C-restricted. Based on cumulative public TCR beta family frequency, carriers of CMV plus the relevant HLA were identified.

In germline, CDR1 is MNHEY, CDR2 SMNVEV (reference sequence). Trimming removed 7 bases at V and 8 bases at J, with 9 bases between. The CDR3 covers 11 residues. TCRdb called the reads again in MiXCR, with one record for every CDR3 protein. The sample lists hundreds of thousands of distinct CDR3 sequences, roughly 29% seen once, with 20% in the top ten. In its sample, this clonotype was seen a few times. Its antigen is unknown. The chain uses TRBV27 and TRBJ2-1; D unresolved. The sequencing used cultured PBMCs, collected from culture after CMV antigen stimulation. This clonotype was obtained from a human donor in good health (CMV status not recorded). Some clones in this sample may be carry-over from other donors' samples. CDR3 loop: CASTVGYEQFF. The CDR3 nucleotides are TGTGCCAGCACCGTAGGGTATGAGCAGTTCTTC.